This T cell receptor beta chain stems from a study of human T cells and chemical hapten exposure. A word on this clonotype: Antigen specificity is unknown.

MiXCR, applied by TCRdb to the RACE reads, yields one record per CDR3 protein. The data hold about 82,000 distinct CDR3 sequences, with under 14% observed a single time. CDR3 length: 16 residues. J lost 8 bases, V lost 1 base, and 13 bases had no gene match. Study-wide results and caveats: Counts of TCRs expanded at PT1 correlated positively with patch test score. Expanded TCRs showed more large CDR3 clusters than pre-sensitization or healthy control sets.

Time point of the sample: patch test 3, about 24 weeks after DPC sensitization. This sample's treatment: therapeutic diphenylcyclopropenone sensitization with weekly scalp DPC. The material was whole blood, obtained in connection with sensitization to the hapten diphenylcyclopropenone (DPC). This receptor was obtained from a woman aged 45 to 65 with alopecia areata. Some clones in this sample may be carry-over from other donors' samples. This chain joins TRBV12-3 or TRBV12-4 and TRBJ1-2; 7 positions match TRBD1. The CDR3 spells CASSLEGKGASRGYTF. The DNA of the CDR3 is TGTGCCAGCAGTTTAGAGGGGAAGGGGGCCTCACGGGGCTACACCTTC.